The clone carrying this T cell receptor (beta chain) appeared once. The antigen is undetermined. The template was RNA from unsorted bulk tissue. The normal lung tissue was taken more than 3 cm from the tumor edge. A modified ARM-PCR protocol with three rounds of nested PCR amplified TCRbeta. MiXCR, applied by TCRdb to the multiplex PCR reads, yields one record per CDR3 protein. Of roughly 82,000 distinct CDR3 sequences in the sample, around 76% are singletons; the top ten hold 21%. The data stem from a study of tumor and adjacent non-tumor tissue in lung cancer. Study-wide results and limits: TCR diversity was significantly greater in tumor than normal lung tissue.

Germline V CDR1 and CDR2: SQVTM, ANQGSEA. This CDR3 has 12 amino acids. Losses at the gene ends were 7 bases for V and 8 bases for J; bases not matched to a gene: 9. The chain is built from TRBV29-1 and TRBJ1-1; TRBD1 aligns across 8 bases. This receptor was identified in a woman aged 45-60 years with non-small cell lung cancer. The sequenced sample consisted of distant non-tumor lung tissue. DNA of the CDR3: TGCAGCGCCAACAGGGGGAGGACCGAAGCTTTCTTT. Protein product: CSANRGRTEAFF.